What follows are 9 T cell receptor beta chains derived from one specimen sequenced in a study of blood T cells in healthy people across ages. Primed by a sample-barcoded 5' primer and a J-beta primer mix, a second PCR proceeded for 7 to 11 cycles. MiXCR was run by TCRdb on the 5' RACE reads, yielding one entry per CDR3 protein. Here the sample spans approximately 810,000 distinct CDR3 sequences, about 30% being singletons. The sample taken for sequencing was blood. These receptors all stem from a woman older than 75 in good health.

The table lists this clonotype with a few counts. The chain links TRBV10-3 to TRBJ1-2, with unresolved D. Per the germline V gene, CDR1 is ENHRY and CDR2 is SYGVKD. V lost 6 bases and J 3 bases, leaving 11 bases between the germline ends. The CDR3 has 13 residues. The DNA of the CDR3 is TGTGCCATCAGGGATGGCGAACACTATGGCTACACCTTC. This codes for CAIRDGEHYGYTF.

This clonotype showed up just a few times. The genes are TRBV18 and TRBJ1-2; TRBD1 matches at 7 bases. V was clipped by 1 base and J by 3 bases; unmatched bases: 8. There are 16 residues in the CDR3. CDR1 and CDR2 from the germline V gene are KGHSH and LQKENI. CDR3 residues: CASSPLTGRGDYGYTF. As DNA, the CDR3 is TGTGCCAGCTCACCACTGACAGGGAGAGGGGACTATGGCTACACCTTC. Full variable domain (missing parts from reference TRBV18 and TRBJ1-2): NAGVMQNPRHLVRRRGQEARLRCSPMKGHSHVYWYRQLPEEGLKFMVYLQKENIIDESGMPKERFSAEFPKEGPSILRIQQVVRGDSAAYFCASSPLTGRGDYGYTFGSGTRLTVV.

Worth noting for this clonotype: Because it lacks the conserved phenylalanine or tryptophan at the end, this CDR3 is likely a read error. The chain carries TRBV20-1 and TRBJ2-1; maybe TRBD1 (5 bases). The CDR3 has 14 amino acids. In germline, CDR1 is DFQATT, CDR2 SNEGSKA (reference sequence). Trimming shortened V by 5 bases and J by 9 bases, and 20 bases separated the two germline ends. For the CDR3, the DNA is TGCAGTGCTCGCCCCGAAGGGGCTAGTGGTGAGCAGTTCTTG. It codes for CSARPEGASGEQFL.

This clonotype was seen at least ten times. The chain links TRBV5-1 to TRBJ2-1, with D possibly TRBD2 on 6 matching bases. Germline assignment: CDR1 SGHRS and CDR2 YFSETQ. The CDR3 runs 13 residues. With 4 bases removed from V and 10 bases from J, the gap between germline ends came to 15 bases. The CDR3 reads CASSPISREEQFF. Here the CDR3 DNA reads TGCGCCAGCAGCCCGATCTCTCGGGAGGAGCAGTTCTTC. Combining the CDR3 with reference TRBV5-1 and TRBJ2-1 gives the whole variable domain KAGVTQTPRYLIKTRGQQVTLSCSPISGHRSVSWYQQTPGQGLQFLFEYFSETQRNKGNFPGRFSGRQFSNSRSEMNVSTLELGDSALYLCASSPISREEQFFGPGTRLTVL.

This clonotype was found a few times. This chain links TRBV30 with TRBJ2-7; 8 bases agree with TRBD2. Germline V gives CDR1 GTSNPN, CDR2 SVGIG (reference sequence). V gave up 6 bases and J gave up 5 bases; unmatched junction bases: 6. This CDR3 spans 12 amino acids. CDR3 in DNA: TGTGCCTGCACGCGGGGGGCTGACGAGCAGTACTTC. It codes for CACTRGADEQYF.

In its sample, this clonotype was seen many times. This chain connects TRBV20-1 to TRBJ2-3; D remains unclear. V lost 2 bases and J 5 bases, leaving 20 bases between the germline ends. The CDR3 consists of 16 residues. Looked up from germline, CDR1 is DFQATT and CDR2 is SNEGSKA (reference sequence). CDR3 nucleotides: TGCAGTGCTAGAAAACTAAGCTCCGGCTGGGGAGATACGCAGTATTTT. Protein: CSARKLSSGWGDTQYF.

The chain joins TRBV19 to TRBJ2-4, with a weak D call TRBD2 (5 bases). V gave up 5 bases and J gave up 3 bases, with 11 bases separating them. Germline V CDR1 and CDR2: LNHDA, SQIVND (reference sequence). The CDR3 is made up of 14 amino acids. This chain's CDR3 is CASSWPGIKNIQYF. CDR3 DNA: TGTGCCAGTAGTTGGCCGGGGATCAAAAACATTCAGTACTTC.

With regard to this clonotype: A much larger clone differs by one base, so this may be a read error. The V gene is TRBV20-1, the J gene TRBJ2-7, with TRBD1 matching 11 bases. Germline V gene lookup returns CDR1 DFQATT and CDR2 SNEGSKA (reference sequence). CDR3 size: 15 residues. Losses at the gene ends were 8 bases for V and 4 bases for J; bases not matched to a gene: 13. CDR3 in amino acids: CSTPKDGQGAYEQYF. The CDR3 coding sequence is TGCAGTACTCCTAAGGACGGACAGGGGGCTTACGAGCAGTACTTC.

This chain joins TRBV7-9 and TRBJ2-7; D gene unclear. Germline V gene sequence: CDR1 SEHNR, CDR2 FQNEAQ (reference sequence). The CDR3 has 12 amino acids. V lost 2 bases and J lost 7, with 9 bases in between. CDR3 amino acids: CASSLTTREQYF. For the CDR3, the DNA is TGTGCCAGCAGCTTAACAACCCGGGAGCAGTACTTC.